The entry that follows covers one TCR beta chain sequence. The data were taken from a study of blood T cell repertoires in COVID-19. V gave up 5 bases and J gave up 2 bases; unmatched junction bases: 7. The germline V gene encodes CDR1 MDHEN and CDR2 SYDVKM. The CDR3 loop spans 16 amino acids. The protocol was immunoSEQ multiplex PCR, while the TCRdb copy is restricted to in-frame clones and leaves out a portion. The data contain around 200,000 clones, about 86% of them singletons. The sample comprised peripheral blood. The chain links TRBV28 to TRBJ1-5; 9 bases are shared with TRBD1. This sequence was found in a woman in her late teens or twenties who had recovered from COVID-19. For the CDR3, the DNA is TGTGCCAGCAGTGTGGACAGGGGAAAGGGCAATCAGCCCCAGCATTTT. Its protein is CASSVDRGKGNQPQHF.